This is a list of T cell receptor gamma chains from one sample in a study of Vδ1+ human thymocytes. TCRdb ran CATT on the multiplex PCR reads. The sample includes 35,000 or so gamma-chain clones, roughly 21% of them seen just once. Sequencing was done on a sample of Vdelta1+ gamma-delta thymocytes from the thymus. The origin of the receptors is a girl under three years old who had congenital heart surgery. Both conserved end residues are part of each CDR3. Size is stated for part of the rows, as once, few or many counts, or as a class when the clone is expanded.

>TRGV8|TRGJ1/TRGJ2|few
CATWGSHRGLNYKKLF
TGTGCCACCTGGGGTAGTCACCGAGGGCTTAATTATAAGAAACTCTTT
>TRGV2|TRGJP2|-
CATWDTLGSDWIKTF
TGTGCCACCTGGGACACGCTCGGTAGTGATTGGATCAAGACGTTT
>TRGV8|TRGJ1/TRGJ2|-
CATWDRLGANYYKKLF
TGTGCCACCTGGGATAGGTTAGGCGCGAATTATTATAAGAAACTCTTT
>TRGV2|TRGJP2|few
CATWDEERDWIKTF
TGTGCCACCTGGGACGAGGAGCGGGATTGGATCAAGACGTTT
>TRGV3|TRGJ1/TRGJ2|few
CATWDKVKKLF
TGTGCCACCTGGGACAAAGTCAAGAAACTCTTT
>TRGV9|TRGJ1/TRGJ2|few
CALWEVPLSDKKLF
TGTGCCTTGTGGGAGGTGCCATTGTCGGATAAGAAACTCTTT
>TRGV2|TRGJP2|medium-sized
CATWDGRGDWIKTF
TGTGCCACCTGGGACGGGCGGGGTGATTGGATCAAGACGTTT
>TRGV2|TRGJ1/TRGJ2|-
CATWDGLCYKKLF
TGTGCCACCTGGGACGGGCTGTGCTATAAGAAACTCTTT
>TRGV9|TRGJ1/TRGJ2|-
CALSWFGKKLF
TGTGCCTTGTCGTGGTTCGGTAAGAAACTCTTT
>TRGV3|TRGJ1/TRGJ2|-
CATWDRPGAYYKKLF
TGTGCCACCTGGGACAGGCCGGGGGCTTATTATAAGAAACTCTTT
>TRGV9|TRGJ1/TRGJ2|few
CALWWGYKKLF
TGTGCCTTGTGGTGGGGTTATAAGAAACTCTTT
>TRGV9|TRGJ1/TRGJ2|few
CALWEVQGANYYKKLF
TGTGCCTTGTGGGAGGTGCAGGGGGCGAATTATTATAAGAAACTCTTT
>TRGV3|TRGJ1/TRGJ2|few
CATWDGPAKKLF
TGTGCCACCTGGGACGGGCCGGCTAAGAAACTCTTT
>TRGV3|TRGJ1/TRGJ2|few
CATWDRPLCYKKLF
TGTGCCACCTGGGACAGGCCTCTTTGTTATAAGAAACTCTTT
>TRGV9|TRGJ1/TRGJ2|-
CALWEYPRKLF
TGTGCCTTGTGGGAGTACCCTAGGAAACTCTTT
>TRGV3|TRGJ1/TRGJ2|few
CATWVKDKKLF
TGTGCCACCTGGGTCAAGGATAAGAAACTCTTT
>TRGV3|TRGJP2|-
CATWDRPRDPGGSDWIKTF
TGTGCCACCTGGGACAGGCCTAGGGACCCAGGCGGTAGTGATTGGATCAAGACGTTT
>TRGV9|TRGJ1/TRGJ2|few
CALWEVRLF
TGTGCCTTGTGGGAGGTGCGCCTCTTT
>TRGV2|TRGJ1/TRGJ2|-
CATWDDHDYYKKLF
TGTGCCACCTGGGACGACCACGATTATTATAAGAAACTCTTT
>TRGV4|TRGJP2|-
CATWDARCDWIKTF
TGTGCCACCTGGGATGCCCGATGTGATTGGATCAAGACGTTT
>TRGV3|TRGJ1/TRGJ2|-
CATWDRQSYKKLF
TGTGCCACCTGGGACAGGCAGTCTTATAAGAAACTCTTT
>TRGV2|TRGJ1/TRGJ2|-
CAAWDELKKLF
TGTGCCGCCTGGGACGAGCTTAAGAAACTCTTT
>TRGV4|TRGJ1/TRGJ2|-
CATWDKLRYKKLF
TGTGCCACCTGGGATAAGCTTCGTTATAAGAAACTCTTT
>TRGV8|TRGJ1/TRGJ2|-
CATWIAPNYYKKLF
TGTGCCACCTGGATAGCCCCGAATTATTATAAGAAACTCTTT
>TRGV9|TRGJ1/TRGJ2|few
CALWEVLDKKLF
TGTGCCTTGTGGGAGGTGTTAGATAAGAAACTCTTT
>TRGV3|TRGJP2|few
CATWDRCGSDWIKTF
TGTGCCACCTGGGACAGGTGTGGGAGTGATTGGATCAAGACGTTT
>TRGV9|TRGJ1/TRGJ2|-
CALWATYYKKLF
TGTGCCTTGTGGGCCACTTATTATAAGAAACTCTTT
>TRGV4|TRGJ1/TRGJ2|-
CATWDPQQKLF
TGTGCCACCTGGGATCCCCAGCAGAAACTCTTT
>TRGV9|TRGJP2|-
CALWEISSDWIKTF
TGTGCCTTGTGGGAGATTAGTAGTGATTGGATCAAGACGTTT
>TRGV9|TRGJ1/TRGJ2|few
CALWEVPTRNYYKKLF
TGTGCCTTGTGGGAGGTCCCCACCAGAAATTATTATAAGAAACTCTTT
>TRGV4|TRGJ1/TRGJ2|few
CATWDGLGVEKLF
TGTGCCACCTGGGATGGGCTGGGAGTTGAGAAACTCTTT
>TRGV2|TRGJ1/TRGJ2|few
CATWDGVNYYKKLF
TGTGCCACCTGGGACGGAGTGAATTATTATAAGAAACTCTTT
>TRGV9|TRGJ1/TRGJ2|few
CALWEHTYKKLF
TGTGCCTTGTGGGAGCATACTTATAAGAAACTCTTT
>TRGV2|TRGJ1/TRGJ2|-
CATWDGMGRYKKLF
TGTGCCACCTGGGACGGGATGGGGAGGTATAAGAAACTCTTT
>TRGV4|TRGJ1/TRGJ2|-
CATWDWASNYYKKLF
TGTGCCACCTGGGATTGGGCTTCGAATTATTATAAGAAACTCTTT
>TRGV9|TRGJP|-
CALWPLWELGKKIIVF
TGTGCCTTGTGGCCCTTGTGGGAGTTGGGCAAAAAAATCATTGTATTT
>TRGV9|TRGJ1/TRGJ2|-
CALWEPPYKKLF
TGTGCCTTGTGGGAGCCTCCTTATAAGAAACTCTTT
>TRGV8|TRGJP1|-
CATWDTGWFKIF
TGTGCCACCTGGGATACTGGTTGGTTCAAGATATTT
>TRGV9|TRGJ1/TRGJ2|-
CALWEVREVIRKLF
TGTGCCTTGTGGGAGGTGAGGGAAGTGATAAGGAAACTCTTT
>TRGV2|TRGJ1/TRGJ2|few
CATWDGPNGEKLF
TGTGCCACCTGGGACGGCCCGAACGGGGAGAAACTCTTT
>TRGV4|TRGJ1/TRGJ2|-
CATWDEKSYYKKLF
TGTGCCACCTGGGACGAGAAGTCTTATTATAAGAAACTCTTT
>TRGV3|TRGJ1/TRGJ2|-
CATWDRQEDYKKLF
TGTGCCACCTGGGACAGGCAGGAGGATTATAAGAAACTCTTT
>TRGV3|TRGJ1/TRGJ2|few
CATWDRQMEKLF
TGTGCCACCTGGGACAGACAGATGGAGAAACTCTTT
>TRGV2|TRGJ1/TRGJ2|few
CATWDGPHKKLF
TGTGCCACCTGGGACGGGCCGCATAAGAAACTCTTT